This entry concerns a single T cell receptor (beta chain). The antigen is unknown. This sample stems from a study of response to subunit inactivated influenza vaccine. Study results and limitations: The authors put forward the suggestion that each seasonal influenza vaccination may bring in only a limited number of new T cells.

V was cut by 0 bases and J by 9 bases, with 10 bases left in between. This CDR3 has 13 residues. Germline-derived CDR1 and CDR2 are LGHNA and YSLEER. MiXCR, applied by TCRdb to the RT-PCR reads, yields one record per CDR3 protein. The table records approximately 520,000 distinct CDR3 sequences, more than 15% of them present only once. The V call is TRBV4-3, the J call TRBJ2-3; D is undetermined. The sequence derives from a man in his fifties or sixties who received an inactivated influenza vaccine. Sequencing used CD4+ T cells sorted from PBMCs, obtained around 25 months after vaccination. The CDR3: CASSQEKRGTQYF. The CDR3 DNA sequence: TGCGCCAGCAGCCAAGAGAAGAGAGGAACGCAGTATTTT.